What follows are 13 T cell receptor beta chains derived from one specimen sequenced in a study of T cell responses to AZD1222 COVID-19 vaccine. TCRdb's table, derived via immunoSEQ multiplex PCR, lists solely in-frame clones and lacks some. The table lists 130,000 to 150,000 clones, around 90% of them singletons, with about 5.9% in the top ten. Sequenced here: peripheral blood, sampled on day 0 of AZD1222 vaccination. The receptor source for this set is an adult in good health.

The chain carries TRBV4-1 and TRBJ1-1; TRBD1 might be the D (5 bases). Germline V gene data show CDR1 as MGHRA and CDR2 as YSYEKL. The V end lost 0 bases, the J end lost 6 bases, and 17 bases lay between the germline ends. This CDR3 region has 16 residues. The CDR3: CASSQEPALTGAEAFF. The CDR3 DNA reads as TGCGCCAGCAGCCAAGAGCCGGCTTTGACGGGGGCTGAAGCTTTCTTT.

The chain is built from TRBV9 and TRBJ2-1; 7 bases are shared with TRBD2. Losses at the gene ends were 3 bases for V and 0 bases for J; bases not matched to a gene: 9. This CDR3 is built from 17 residues. Germline CDR1 is SGDLS and CDR2 is YYNGEE. The CDR3 here is CASSGQLAWSSYNEQFF. CDR3 DNA: TGTGCCAGCAGCGGTCAACTAGCGTGGAGCTCCTACAATGAGCAGTTCTTC.

This chain joins TRBV28 and TRBJ1-4, with D uncertain. This CDR3 is built from 14 residues. Trimming stripped 3 bases from V and 5 bases from J, with 10 bases between. CDR1 and CDR2 (germline): MDHEN, SYDVKM. In DNA, the CDR3 is TGTGCCAGCAGTTTTCGGGGAGGGAATGAAAAACTGTTTTTT. Its translation: CASSFRGGNEKLFF. The whole variable domain, filled in from reference TRBV28 and TRBJ1-4, reads DVKVTQSSRYLVKRTGEKVFLECVQDMDHENMFWYRQDPGLGLRLIYFSYDVKMKEKGDIPEGYSVSREKKERFSLILESASTNQTSMYLCASSFRGGNEKLFFGSGTQLSVL.

V is TRBV9 and J is TRBJ2-1; D uncertain. V lost 3 bases to trimming and J lost 12 bases, with 7 bases between them. Germline V CDR1 and CDR2: SGDLS, YYNGEE. The CDR3 spans 10 residues. The CDR3 DNA reads as TGTGCCAGCAGCGGCCCTCGGCAGTTCTTC. As protein: CASSGPRQFF.

The rearrangement joins TRBV7-9 to TRBJ2-7; the match to TRBD1 covers 7 bases. There are 16 residues in the CDR3. Germline V CDR1 and CDR2: SEHNR, FQNEAQ (reference sequence). The junction had 13 bases not matched to a gene; V was cut back by 7 bases and J by 1 base. Written as DNA, the CDR3 is TGTGCCAGCATCCCGAGCATCGGGACAGTTTCCTACGAGCAGTACTTC. Its translation: CASIPSIGTVSYEQYF.

This clone has just one count. The chain employs TRBV5-1 and TRBJ2-3; D is ambiguous. Trimming shortened V by 1 base and J by 4 bases, and 10 bases separated the two germline ends. This CDR3 is built from 14 residues. Germline V gene sequence: CDR1 SGHRS, CDR2 YFSETQ. This CDR3 is CASSLRTQADTQYF. The CDR3 DNA reads as TGCGCCAGCAGCTTGCGAACTCAGGCAGATACGCAGTATTTT. Based on the CDR3 plus reference TRBV5-1 and TRBJ2-3, the full variable domain is KAGVTQTPRYLIKTRGQQVTLSCSPISGHRSVSWYQQTPGQGLQFLFEYFSETQRNKGNFPGRFSGRQFSNSRSEMNVSTLELGDSALYLCASSLRTQADTQYFGPGTRLTVL.

The rearrangement links TRBV6-2 or TRBV6-3 to TRBJ1-5; D is ambiguous. V dropped 2 bases and J dropped 0 bases, with 11 bases sitting between them. This CDR3 region has 16 residues. Germline V gene sequence: CDR1 MNHEY, CDR2 SVGEGT. CDR3 residues: CASSYRNSYSNQPQHF. In nucleotides, the CDR3 is TGTGCCAGCAGTTACAGGAACAGCTATAGCAATCAGCCCCAGCATTTT.

This chain connects TRBV19 to TRBJ1-4, with D possibly TRBD1 on 6 matching bases. Germline V gene lookup returns CDR1 LNHDA and CDR2 SQIVND (reference sequence). The CDR3 runs to 17 residues. V was pared by 5 bases and J by 8 bases, with 24 bases between. In nucleotides, the CDR3 is TGTGCCAGTAGTCCGACCCCAGGAGTGGGGGGCCGGGAAAAACTGTTTTTT. This codes for CASSPTPGVGGREKLFF. Full variable domain (outside the CDR3, taken from reference TRBV19 and TRBJ1-4): DGGITQSPKYLFRKEGQNVTLSCEQNLNHDAMYWYRQDPGQGLRLIYYSQIVNDFQKGDIAEGYSVSREKKESFPLTVTSAQKNPTAFYLCASSPTPGVGGREKLFFGSGTQLSVL.

CDR3 in amino acids: CAWSLGGQGNEQFF. The CDR3 region has the DNA TGTGCCTGGAGTCTAGGCGGACAGGGGAATGAGCAGTTCTTC. The V gene is TRBV30, the J gene TRBJ2-1; 9 bases are a match to TRBD1. The CDR3 has 14 amino acids. Germline lookup yields CDR1 GTSNPN and CDR2 SVGIG (reference sequence). The V gene end was trimmed by 2 bases and the J gene end by 7 bases; junction bases not matched to a gene: 6. The full variable domain, in which reference TRBV30 and TRBJ2-1 provide the parts outside the CDR3, is SQTIHQWPATLVQPVGSPLSLECTVEGTSNPNLYWYRQAAGRGLQLLFYSVGIGQISSEVPQNLSASRPQDRQFILSSKKLLLSDSGFYLCAWSLGGQGNEQFFGPGTRLTVL.

This clone is a singleton in its sample. The chain carries TRBV5-8 and TRBJ2-1, with TRBD1 matching 8 bases. Trimming cost V 1 base and J 3 bases; bases outside gene matches: 6. CDR1 and CDR2 from the germline V gene are SGHTS and YDEGEE. The CDR3 extends over 16 amino acids. CDR3 sequence reads: CASSLPGTGLYNEQFF. The CDR3 nucleotides are TGTGCCAGCAGCTTGCCCGGGACAGGACTCTACAATGAGCAGTTCTTC.

V is TRBV7-2 and J is TRBJ2-5; 12 bases map to TRBD2. Germline-derived CDR1 and CDR2 are SGHTA and FQGNSA. The ends lost 4 bases at V and 5 bases at J; junction bases unmatched: 8. The CDR3 runs to 16 residues. CDR3: CASSSQTSGRLETQYF. For the CDR3, the DNA is TGTGCCAGCAGCTCGCAGACTAGCGGGAGACTCGAGACCCAGTACTTC.

The chain recombines TRBV28 with TRBJ2-1, with D perhaps assigned TRBD1 or TRBD2 (7 bases each). CDR3 length: 15 amino acids. Germline CDR1 reads MDHEN; CDR2 reads SYDVKM. V lost 4 bases and J 3 bases, leaving 13 bases between the germline ends. CDR3 residues: CASSSGGAIYNEQFF. The CDR3, as DNA: TGTGCCAGCAGTTCAGGGGGGGCTATCTACAATGAGCAGTTCTTC.

The chain links TRBV27 to TRBJ2-1; TRBD2 aligns across 10 bases. Germline assignment: CDR1 MNHEY and CDR2 SMNVEV (reference sequence). The CDR3 runs 15 residues. Trimming cost V 5 bases and J 9 bases; bases outside gene matches: 10. CDR3 loop: CASSPLAGDGGEQFF. The DNA of the CDR3 is TGTGCCAGCAGTCCCCTAGCGGGAGACGGCGGTGAGCAGTTCTTC.